The 27 T cell receptor beta chains reported below all come from one sample, sequenced in a study of CD8 T cells in Susac syndrome. Reverse transcription of roughly 0.45 to 1 ug RNA was performed with random hexamers. MiXCR, run by TCRdb on the immunoSEQ multiplex PCR reads, gives a single entry per CDR3 protein. In the table there are about 76,000 distinct CDR3 sequences, roughly 91% of which are singletons. The sequenced material came from CD8+ T cells from PBMCs. Receptors were obtained from a human donor with multiple sclerosis.

The chain uses TRBV2 and TRBJ2-1; D is perhaps TRBD2 (6 bases). Germline CDR1 and CDR2: SNHLY and FYNNEI. Trimming left V 3 bases short and J 7 bases short, with 19 bases between. The CDR3 spans 16 residues. The CDR3 nucleotides are TGTGCCAGCAGTGATGCCCTCGGATTGGCGGGGAATGAGCAGTTCTTC. Translation gives CASSDALGLAGNEQFF.

The rearrangement joins TRBV27 to TRBJ2-3, with D possibly matching TRBD1 (6 bases). Trimming took 5 bases from V and 0 from J, leaving 18 bases between them. The CDR3 covers 17 residues. The germline CDR1 and CDR2 sequences are MNHEY and SMNVEV (reference sequence). CDR3 nucleotide sequence: TGTGCCAGCAGTGTCACCGCCGGGACACATAGCACAGATACGCAGTATTTT. Protein sequence: CASSVTAGTHSTDTQYF.

The rearrangement links TRBV7-9 to TRBJ1-4; 7 bases agree with TRBD1. The germline CDR1 and CDR2 sequences are SEHNR and FQNEAQ (reference sequence). The junction had 9 bases not matched to a gene; V was cut back by 5 bases and J by 6 bases. The CDR3 sequence is 15 residues long. The CDR3 is CASSPRGRGDEKLFF. The CDR3 bases are TGTGCCAGCAGCCCCCGGGGCAGGGGGGATGAAAAACTGTTTTTT.

This sequence joins TRBV6-2 or TRBV6-3 and TRBJ1-2, with D hard to call. The V and J ends lost 2 bases and 2 bases respectively, with 3 bases between them. Looked up from germline, CDR1 is MNHEY and CDR2 is SVGEGT. There are 12 residues in the CDR3. The CDR3 DNA is TGTGCCAGCAGTTACGTGAACTATGGCTACACCTTC. Amino acid sequence: CASSYVNYGYTF.

The gene calls are TRBV28 and TRBJ2-2; TRBD1 might be the D (5 bases). Germline lookup yields CDR1 MDHEN and CDR2 SYDVKM. Between the trimmed V and J ends, which lost 1 base and 0 bases, there was a span of 15 bases. CDR3 length: 18 residues. The CDR3 here is CASSLYPDSDANTGELFF. The CDR3 coding sequence is TGTGCCAGCAGTTTATACCCTGACAGTGACGCGAACACCGGGGAGCTGTTTTTT. The whole variable domain, remainder taken from reference TRBV28 and TRBJ2-2, is DVKVTQSSRYLVKRTGEKVFLECVQDMDHENMFWYRQDPGLGLRLIYFSYDVKMKEKGDIPEGYSVSREKKERFSLILESASTNQTSMYLCASSLYPDSDANTGELFFGEGSRLTVL.

The chain is built from TRBV13 and TRBJ2-1; D is unclear. Germline V lookup: CDR1 PRHDT, CDR2 FYEKMQ (reference sequence). CDR3 length: 15 residues. V was cut by 2 bases and J by 6 bases, with 14 bases left in between. In DNA form, the CDR3 reads TGTGCCAGCAGCTTAATGGGTGGTCATCTCAATGAGCAGTTCTTC. Translation gives CASSLMGGHLNEQFF.

This rearrangement joins TRBV12-3 or TRBV12-4 to TRBJ1-1, with 8 positions matching TRBD1. The CDR3 contains 12 residues. The V gene end was trimmed by 5 bases and the J gene end by 7 bases; junction bases not matched to a gene: 3. CDR3 residues: CASSPGTGEAFF. In nucleotides, the CDR3 is TGTGCCAGCAGTCCCGGGACAGGTGAAGCTTTCTTT.

The rearrangement joins TRBV7-6 to TRBJ2-2; D may be TRBD1 or TRBD2 (5 bases each). The CDR3 spans 14 residues. Trimming removed 5 bases from V and 7 bases from J, with 14 bases in between. Germline V gives CDR1 SGHVS, CDR2 FNYEAQ. The chain's CDR3 is CASSRTRGDGELFF. The CDR3, as DNA: TGTGCCAGCAGCCGAACTAGGGGCGACGGGGAGCTGTTTTTT.

The V call is TRBV6-5, the J call TRBJ2-1, with D unclear. CDR3 length: 11 amino acids. Trimming shortened V by 6 bases and J by 9 bases, and 9 bases separated the two germline ends. Germline V lookup: CDR1 MNHEY, CDR2 SVGAGI. The CDR3 DNA follows: TGTGCCAGCAGCTCGCTTTTTGAGCAGTTCTTC. Translated: CASSSLFEQFF.

The J gene is TRBJ1-1, the V gene TRBV12-3 or TRBV12-4; 9 nucleotides line up with TRBD1. CDR3 size: 13 residues. Trimming took 5 bases from V and 7 from J; bases not matched to a gene: 5. In DNA form, the CDR3 reads TGTGCCAGCAGTCCGGGACAGGGAGGTGAAGCTTTCTTT. This translates into CASSPGQGGEAFF.

This clonotype was seen a single time. The chain couples TRBV28 to TRBJ2-1; 8 nucleotides agree with TRBD2. The V gene's germline CDR1 is MDHEN and CDR2 SYDVKM. The CDR3 spans 16 residues. Unmatched junction bases numbered 13, after V lost 7 bases and J lost 5 bases. DNA of the CDR3: TGTGCCAGCAAATCTCTGCCGGGGGGGGCGGACAATGAGCAGTTCTTC. Protein: CASKSLPGGADNEQFF.

This chain joins TRBV27 and TRBJ1-5; the D is unclear. The CDR3 has 13 amino acids. Trimming cost V 4 bases and J 4 bases, with 8 bases left between them. Germline V lookup: CDR1 MNHEY, CDR2 SMNVEV (reference sequence). The CDR3, as DNA: TGTGCCAGCAGTTACGGGCAGAATCAGCCCCAGCATTTT. Amino acids: CASSYGQNQPQHF.

CDR3 protein: CASSNLPGANQPQHF. As DNA, the CDR3 is TGTGCCAGTAGTAACCTCCCGGGCGCGAATCAGCCCCAGCATTTT. The chain couples TRBV19 to TRBJ1-5; D unresolved. The CDR3 is 15 residues long. The germline V gene has CDR1 LNHDA and CDR2 SQIVND (reference sequence). The V gene lost 4 bases and the J gene lost 4 bases, with 14 bases spanning the gap.

The rearrangement links TRBV30 to TRBJ1-2; tentative D call: TRBD1 (5 bases). Deletions cut 4 bases from V and 4 bases from J, with 10 bases between. CDR1 GTSNPN and CDR2 SVGIG come from the germline V gene (reference sequence). There are 12 residues in the CDR3. Written as DNA, the CDR3 is TGTGCCTGGAAAGGGGTCGGCTATGGCTACACCTTC. This encodes CAWKGVGYGYTF.

This sequence joins TRBV28 and TRBJ2-7; D gene uncertain. Germline CDR1 is MDHEN and CDR2 is SYDVKM. There are 12 residues in the CDR3. Trimming took off 3 bases at V and 6 bases at J, with 9 bases between the two ends. The CDR3 sequence is CASSFSSGEQYF. DNA of the CDR3: TGTGCCAGCAGTTTTTCCTCAGGCGAGCAGTACTTC.

V gene TRBV28 combines with J gene TRBJ2-7; 7 bases align to TRBD1. CDR1 and CDR2 from the germline V gene are MDHEN and SYDVKM. Trimming cost V 8 bases and J 2 bases; bases outside gene matches: 6. The CDR3 covers 13 residues. CDR3 DNA: TGTGCCAGCGTGCAGGGGGTGACCTACGAGCAGTACTTC. This gives the protein CASVQGVTYEQYF.

The rearrangement links TRBV30 to TRBJ2-5; 7 nucleotides align to TRBD2. The CDR3 loop spans 16 amino acids. V was pared by 1 base and J by 2 bases, with 10 bases of the junction left unmatched. The germline V gene has CDR1 GTSNPN and CDR2 SVGIG (reference sequence). The CDR3 coding sequence is TGTGCCTGGAGTGCTCCTCTAGCGGAGGTTCAAGAGACCCAGTACTTC. Translating it yields CAWSAPLAEVQETQYF.

This chain uses TRBV6-5 with TRBJ2-1; 7 nucleotides match TRBD1. Per germline, CDR1 MNHEY and CDR2 SVGAGI. Trimming removed 4 bases from V and 7 bases from J; junction bases left unmatched: 7. The CDR3 loop spans 14 amino acids. The CDR3 DNA reads as TGTGCCAGCAGTTCTAGGGGGCTGGGAAATGAGCAGTTCTTC. Translated, it gives CASSSRGLGNEQFF.

The chain combines TRBV4-3 with TRBJ2-3; 9 positions match TRBD2. The CDR3 consists of 16 residues. Germline-derived CDR1 and CDR2 are LGHNA and YSLEER. V trimming: 4 bases; J trimming: 2 bases; junction bases outside the gene matches: 7. The CDR3 loop is CASSRLAGAVTDTQYF. The CDR3 DNA sequence: TGCGCCAGCAGCCGATTAGCGGGAGCTGTCACAGATACGCAGTATTTT.

This chain links TRBV27 with TRBJ2-7; 8 bases fit TRBD2. The CDR3 contains 15 residues. CDR1 is MNHEY and CDR2 is SMNVEV in the germline V gene (reference sequence). Trimming cost V 0 bases and J 4 bases; bases outside gene matches: 5. The CDR3 sequence: CASSLSGGRHYEQYF. The CDR3 bases are TGTGCCAGCAGTTTATCTGGCGGGAGGCATTACGAGCAGTACTTC.

The chain links TRBV5-6 to TRBJ1-1; D is undetermined. The CDR3 runs to 12 residues. The germline gives CDR1 SGHDT, CDR2 YYEEEE. V dropped 0 bases and J dropped 6 bases, with 6 bases sitting between them. This CDR3 is CASSLDVSEAFF. In DNA form, the CDR3 reads TGTGCCAGCAGCTTGGATGTTTCTGAAGCTTTCTTT.

This clonotype was recorded once. This chain uses TRBV7-9 with TRBJ2-7; tentatively, D is TRBD2 (7 bases). Germline CDR1 SEHNR, CDR2 FQNEAQ (reference sequence). V lost 8 bases to trimming and J lost 7 bases, with 24 bases between them. This CDR3 has 15 amino acids. CDR3 region: CASFLMRGGYVEQYF. CDR3 DNA: TGTGCCAGCTTCTTAATGAGGGGGGGATATGTGGAGCAGTACTTC.

This clonotype was observed a handful of times. The CDR3 here is CASSIQMNTEAFF. The CDR3 coding sequence is TGTGCCAGTAGTATTCAGATGAACACTGAAGCTTTCTTT. The chain has TRBV19 and TRBJ1-1; no clear D gene. The germline V gene encodes CDR1 LNHDA and CDR2 SQIVND (reference sequence). The germline V and J ends were trimmed by 3 bases and 0 bases, with 5 bases remaining between them. The CDR3 spans 13 residues.

The chain joins TRBV24-1 to TRBJ2-1, with TRBD1 matching over 10 bases. This CDR3 has 16 amino acids. V was pared by 3 bases and J by 8 bases, with 9 bases of the junction left unmatched. The germline CDR1 and CDR2 sequences are KGHDR and SFDVKD. The CDR3 DNA is TGTGCCACCAGTGATCCCGGGACAGGGGTATTCGATGAGCAGTTCTTC. It translates to CATSDPGTGVFDEQFF.

The V call is TRBV13, the J call TRBJ1-1, with D possibly TRBD1 on 6 matching bases. V was cut by 5 bases and J by 0 bases, with 10 bases left in between. CDR1 and CDR2 from the germline V gene are PRHDT and FYEKMQ (reference sequence). There are 14 residues in the CDR3. CDR3 sequence reads: CASSTQGLNTEAFF. CDR3 coding DNA: TGTGCCAGCAGCACACAGGGCCTGAACACTGAAGCTTTCTTT.

The chain links TRBV19 to TRBJ2-7, with TRBD2 identical over 16 bases. Germline V lookup: CDR1 LNHDA, CDR2 SQIVND (reference sequence). Trimming at V came to 6 bases and at J to 2 bases, leaving 4 bases not matched to a gene. The CDR3 consists of 16 residues. The CDR3 nucleotides are TGTGCCAGTAGGCCGGGACTAGCGGGAGGGCCCTACGAGCAGTACTTC. This encodes CASRPGLAGGPYEQYF.

The V call is TRBV11-2, the J call TRBJ2-7, with 7 bases lining up with TRBD1. The germline V gene encodes CDR1 SGHAT and CDR2 FQNNGV. Trimming took 4 bases from V and 1 from J; bases not matched to a gene: 4. CDR3 length: 14 amino acids. In DNA form, the CDR3 reads TGTGCCAGCAGCTCCGGGACAGAGTCCTACGAGCAGTACTTC. Its protein product is CASSSGTESYEQYF.